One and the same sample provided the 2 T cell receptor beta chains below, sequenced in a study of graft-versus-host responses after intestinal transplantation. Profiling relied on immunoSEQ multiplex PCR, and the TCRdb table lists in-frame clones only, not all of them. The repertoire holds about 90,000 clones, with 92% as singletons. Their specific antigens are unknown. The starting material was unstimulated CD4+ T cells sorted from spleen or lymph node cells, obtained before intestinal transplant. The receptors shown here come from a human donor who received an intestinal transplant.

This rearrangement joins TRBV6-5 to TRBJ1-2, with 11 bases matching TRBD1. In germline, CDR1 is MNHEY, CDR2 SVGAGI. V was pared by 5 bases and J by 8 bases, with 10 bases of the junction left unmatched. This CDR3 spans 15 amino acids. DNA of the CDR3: TGTGCCAGCAGTGCTCGGACAGGGGGCGACAGGGGCTACACCTTC. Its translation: CASSARTGGDRGYTF.

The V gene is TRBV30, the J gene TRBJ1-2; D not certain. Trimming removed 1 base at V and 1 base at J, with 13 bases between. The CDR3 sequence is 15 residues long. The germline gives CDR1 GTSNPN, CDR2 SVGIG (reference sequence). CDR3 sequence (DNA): TGTGCCTGGAGTGGAGGGCGCCGTCTTAACTATGGCTACACCTTC. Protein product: CAWSGGRRLNYGYTF. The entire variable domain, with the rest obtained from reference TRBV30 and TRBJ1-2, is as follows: SQTIHQWPATLVQPVGSPLSLECTVEGTSNPNLYWYRQAAGRGLQLLFYSVGIGQISSEVPQNLSASRPQDRQFILSSKKLLLSDSGFYLCAWSGGRRLNYGYTFGSGTRLTVV.